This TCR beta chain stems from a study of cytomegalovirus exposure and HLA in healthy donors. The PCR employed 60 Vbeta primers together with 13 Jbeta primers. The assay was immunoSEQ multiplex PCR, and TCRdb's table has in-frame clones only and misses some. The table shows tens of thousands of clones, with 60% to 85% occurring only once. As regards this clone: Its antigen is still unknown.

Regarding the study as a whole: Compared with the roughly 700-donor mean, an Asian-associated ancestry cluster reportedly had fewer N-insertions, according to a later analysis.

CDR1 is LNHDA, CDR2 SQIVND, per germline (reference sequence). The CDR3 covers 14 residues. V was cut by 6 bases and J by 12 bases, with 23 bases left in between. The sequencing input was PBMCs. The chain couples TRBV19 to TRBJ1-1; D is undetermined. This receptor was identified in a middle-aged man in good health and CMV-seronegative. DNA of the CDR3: TGTGCCAGTAGCTTTCCCGGTCGGACCCCCGGGACTTTCTTT. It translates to CASSFPGRTPGTFF.